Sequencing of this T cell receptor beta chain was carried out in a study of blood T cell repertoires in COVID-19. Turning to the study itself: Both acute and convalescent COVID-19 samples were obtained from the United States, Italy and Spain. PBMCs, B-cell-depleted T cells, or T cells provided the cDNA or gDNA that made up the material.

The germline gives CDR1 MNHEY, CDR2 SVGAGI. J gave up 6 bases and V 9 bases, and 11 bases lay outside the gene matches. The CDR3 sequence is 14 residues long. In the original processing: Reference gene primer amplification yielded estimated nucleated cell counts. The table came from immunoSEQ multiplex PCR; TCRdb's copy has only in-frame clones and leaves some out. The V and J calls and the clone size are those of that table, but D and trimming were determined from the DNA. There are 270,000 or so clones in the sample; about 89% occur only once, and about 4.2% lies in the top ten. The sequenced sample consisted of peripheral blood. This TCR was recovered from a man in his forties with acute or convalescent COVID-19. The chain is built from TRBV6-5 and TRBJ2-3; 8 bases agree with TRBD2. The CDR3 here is CASSSAGGVDTQYF. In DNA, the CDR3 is TGTGCCAGTTCCTCTGCGGGGGGCGTCGATACGCAGTATTTT.